A selection of T cell receptor beta chains follows, all from one sample in a study of T-cell memory formation after mild COVID-19. TCRdb passed the 5' RACE reads through MiXCR, listing each CDR3 protein once. The sample lists some 160,000 distinct CDR3 sequences; approximately 12% were seen once. Sequenced: PBMCs or a T cell subset sorted from them (not recorded which). These receptor sequences come from a man aged 18 to 29 who had mild COVID-19 (a few samples of this study predate the infection). Cell type and time point are not known. The CDR3 runs from the conserved cysteine through the conserved F or W. D genes are given only for firm matches. Size is omitted from some rows. Given values are once, few, many or a class for expanded clones.

d_call: TRBD2
j_call: TRBJ2-1
v_call: TRBV11-2
clone_size: many
cdr3_aa: CASSLASGVWEREQFF
cdr3_nt: TGTGCCAGCAGCTTAGCAAGCGGGGTATGGGAACGTGAGCAGTTCTTC

d_call: -
j_call: TRBJ2-4
v_call: TRBV28
clone_size: few
cdr3_aa: CASSPDYGNIQYF
cdr3_nt: TGTGCCAGCAGCCCGGACTATGGGAACATTCAGTACTTC

d_call: -
j_call: TRBJ2-2
v_call: TRBV5-1
clone_size: -
cdr3_aa: CASSSQGHGELFF
cdr3_nt: TGCGCCAGCAGCTCGCAGGGTCACGGGGAGCTGTTTTTT

d_call: -
j_call: TRBJ1-1
v_call: TRBV5-1
clone_size: -
cdr3_aa: CASSLLDRITEAFF
cdr3_nt: TGCGCCAGCAGCCTATTAGACCGGATCACTGAAGCTTTCTTT

d_call: TRBD2
j_call: TRBJ2-1
v_call: TRBV4-3
clone_size: once
cdr3_aa: CASSQRRGGGSYVEQFF
cdr3_nt: TGCGCCAGCAGCCAACGGCGGGGCGGGGGGTCGTACGTTGAGCAGTTCTTC

d_call: TRBD1
j_call: TRBJ2-7
v_call: TRBV5-4
clone_size: few
cdr3_aa: CASSAAPGQGAVEQYF
cdr3_nt: TGTGCCAGCAGCGCAGCACCGGGACAGGGGGCTGTGGAGCAGTACTTC

d_call: TRBD1
j_call: TRBJ1-1
v_call: TRBV7-2
clone_size: few
cdr3_aa: CASSKGGQEVNTEAFF
cdr3_nt: TGTGCCAGCAGCAAAGGGGGCCAAGAGGTTAACACTGAAGCTTTCTTT

d_call: -
j_call: TRBJ1-2
v_call: TRBV28
clone_size: -
cdr3_aa: CASSSEHSGYTF
cdr3_nt: TGTGCCAGCAGTTCGGAACATTCTGGCTACACCTTC

d_call: -
j_call: TRBJ1-2
v_call: TRBV20-1
clone_size: few
cdr3_aa: CSAREDLVGGYTF
cdr3_nt: TGCAGTGCTAGAGAGGACCTGGTGGGCGGCTACACCTTC

d_call: TRBD1
j_call: TRBJ1-2
v_call: TRBV2
clone_size: few
cdr3_aa: CASRDRALLNYGYTF
cdr3_nt: TGTGCCAGCCGGGACAGGGCACTTCTAAACTATGGCTACACCTTC

d_call: -
j_call: TRBJ2-7
v_call: TRBV7-9
clone_size: many
cdr3_aa: CASSLTYEQYF
cdr3_nt: TGTGCCAGCAGCCTTACCTACGAGCAGTACTTC

d_call: TRBD1
j_call: TRBJ2-7
v_call: TRBV12-3/TRBV12-4
clone_size: -
cdr3_aa: CASAWGTVPMQYF
cdr3_nt: TGTGCCAGCGCCTGGGGGACAGTGCCGATGCAGTACTTC

d_call: TRBD1
j_call: TRBJ1-1
v_call: TRBV10-3
clone_size: -
cdr3_aa: CAIRGQGDTEAFF
cdr3_nt: TGTGCCATCAGAGGACAGGGAGACACTGAAGCTTTCTTT

d_call: -
j_call: TRBJ2-3
v_call: TRBV4-2
clone_size: -
cdr3_aa: CASSQVRLRGTDTQYF
cdr3_nt: TGTGCCAGCAGCCAAGTCCGACTTAGAGGCACAGATACGCAGTATTTT

d_call: -
j_call: TRBJ1-2
v_call: TRBV3-1
clone_size: -
cdr3_aa: CASSPRAGRGYTF
cdr3_nt: TGTGCCAGCAGCCCCCGGGCGGGCCGTGGCTACACCTTC

d_call: TRBD2
j_call: TRBJ2-5
v_call: TRBV2
clone_size: few
cdr3_aa: CASTTRGVETQYF
cdr3_nt: TGTGCCAGCACCACGCGGGGGGTAGAGACCCAGTACTTC

d_call: TRBD1
j_call: TRBJ1-6
v_call: TRBV7-2
clone_size: few
cdr3_aa: CASSTSRQGRSYNSPLHF
cdr3_nt: TGTGCCAGCAGCACCTCTAGACAGGGTCGATCCTATAATTCACCCCTCCACTTT

d_call: -
j_call: TRBJ2-7
v_call: TRBV6-1
clone_size: few
cdr3_aa: CASSEAGGRGYEQYF
cdr3_nt: TGTGCCAGCAGTGAAGCCGGGGGCAGGGGTTACGAGCAGTACTTC

d_call: -
j_call: TRBJ2-3
v_call: TRBV7-2
clone_size: few
cdr3_aa: CASRIRAVTDTQYF
cdr3_nt: TGTGCCAGCAGGATACGGGCCGTCACAGATACGCAGTATTTT

d_call: -
j_call: TRBJ1-2
v_call: TRBV7-9
clone_size: -
cdr3_aa: CASSQSRDYGYTF
cdr3_nt: TGTGCCAGCAGCCAATCCCGGGACTATGGCTACACCTTC

d_call: -
j_call: TRBJ1-6
v_call: TRBV6-5
clone_size: few
cdr3_aa: CASRMDRGNNSPLHF
cdr3_nt: TGTGCCAGCAGAATGGACAGAGGGAATAATTCACCCCTCCACTTT

d_call: TRBD2
j_call: TRBJ2-1
v_call: TRBV12-3/TRBV12-4
clone_size: -
cdr3_aa: CASSLASGDYNEQFF
cdr3_nt: TGTGCCAGCAGCCTCGCTAGCGGGGATTACAATGAGCAGTTCTTC

d_call: -
j_call: TRBJ2-3
v_call: TRBV6-6
clone_size: -
cdr3_aa: CASSYSNWGGDTQYF
cdr3_nt: TGTGCCAGCAGTTACTCGAACTGGGGCGGAGATACGCAGTATTTT

d_call: -
j_call: TRBJ2-3
v_call: TRBV5-5
clone_size: -
cdr3_aa: CASIPGSTDTQYF
cdr3_nt: TGTGCCAGCATCCCGGGAAGTACAGATACGCAGTATTTT